The T cell receptor (beta chain) described here comes from a study of spatial heterogeneity in lung cancer. The sample's time point: sample taken at primary tumor resection. The sequenced material consisted of unsorted whole RNA from tumor, nontumor lung or frozen PBMC. TCRdb redid the calling of the 5' RACE reads with MiXCR, one entry per CDR3 protein. The sample contains approximately 12,000 distinct CDR3 sequences, roughly 6.4% of which appear only once. This clonotype was observed at least ten times. Within a library made for alpha chains, this beta chain is off target, and its count is uninformative. The CDR3 loop spans 14 amino acids. The germline V gene has CDR1 MNHNY and CDR2 SVGAGI (reference sequence). V was clipped by 7 bases and J by 5 bases, with 14 bases between them.

The starting material was normal lung tissue next to the tumor, obtained at surgery. This chain connects TRBV6-6 to TRBJ1-4, with a tentative D call TRBD1 (6 bases). The receptor comes from a male donor with early-stage non-small cell lung cancer. The CDR3, as DNA: TGTGCCAGCACTCCGCCAGGGGCGAATGAAAAACTGTTTTTT. Translation: CASTPPGANEKLFF.